Below are 4 T cell receptor beta chains sequenced from a single sample in a study of blood T cell repertoires in COVID-19. Sequenced by immunoSEQ multiplex PCR; TCRdb stores in-frame clones only, minus some. The sample lists about 170,000 clones, 79% occurring once. Sequenced material: PBMCs or T cells enriched from blood (not recorded which). The receptor set was obtained from a woman in her seventies in a cohort exposed to, infected with or recovered from COVID-19 (not recorded which).

J is TRBJ1-5 and V is TRBV28, with D maybe TRBD1 (5 bases). This CDR3 spans 12 amino acids. V was trimmed by 8 bases and J by 7 bases, leaving 12 bases between them. The V gene's germline CDR1 is MDHEN and CDR2 SYDVKM. CDR3 amino acids: CASLREGQPQHF. DNA of the CDR3: TGTGCCAGCCTAAGGGAGGGGCAGCCCCAGCATTTT.

The chain carries TRBV3-1 (or the pseudogene TRBV3-2) and TRBJ2-7, with 9 bases matching TRBD1. Germline CDR1 and CDR2: LGHDT and YNNKEL (reference sequence). The length of the CDR3 is 17 residues. The V segment lost 0 bases and the J segment 3 bases; nucleotides outside the gene matches: 9. CDR3 protein: CASSQDQDPGQGYEQYF. The CDR3 DNA reads as TGTGCCAGCAGCCAAGATCAGGACCCGGGACAGGGCTACGAGCAGTACTTC.

J is TRBJ1-6 and V is TRBV3-1 (or the pseudogene TRBV3-2); no reliable D call. The CDR3 loop spans 17 amino acids. Trimming took off 1 base at V and 5 bases at J, with 15 bases between the two ends. Germline values: CDR1 LGHDT, CDR2 YNNKEL (reference sequence). For the CDR3, the DNA is TGTGCCAGCAGCCAAGTATCGGGAGGCTTTAATAATTCACCCCTCCACTTT. Protein product: CASSQVSGGFNNSPLHF.

This chain connects TRBV18 to TRBJ1-5; TRBD1 is a possible D gene (6 bases). Trimming took 5 bases from V and 2 from J, leaving 13 bases between them. Germline V gene lookup returns CDR1 KGHSH and CDR2 LQKENI. This CDR3 contains 15 residues. CDR3: CASSIQGGGNQPQHF. In nucleotides, the CDR3 is TGTGCCAGCTCAATACAGGGAGGGGGCAATCAGCCCCAGCATTTT.